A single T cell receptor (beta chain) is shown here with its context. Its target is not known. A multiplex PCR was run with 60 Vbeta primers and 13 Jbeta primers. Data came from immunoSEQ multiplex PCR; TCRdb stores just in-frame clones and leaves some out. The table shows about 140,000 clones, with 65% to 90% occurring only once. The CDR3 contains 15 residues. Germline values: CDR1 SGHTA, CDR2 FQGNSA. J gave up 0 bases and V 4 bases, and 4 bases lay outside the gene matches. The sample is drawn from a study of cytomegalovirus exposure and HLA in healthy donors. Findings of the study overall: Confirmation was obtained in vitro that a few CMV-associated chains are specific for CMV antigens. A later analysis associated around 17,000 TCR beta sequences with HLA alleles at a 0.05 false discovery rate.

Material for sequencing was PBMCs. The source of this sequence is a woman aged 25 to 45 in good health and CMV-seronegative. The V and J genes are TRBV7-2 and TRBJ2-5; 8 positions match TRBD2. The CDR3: CASSYSGDNQETQYF. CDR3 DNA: TGTGCCAGCAGCTATAGCGGGGACAACCAAGAGACCCAGTACTTC.